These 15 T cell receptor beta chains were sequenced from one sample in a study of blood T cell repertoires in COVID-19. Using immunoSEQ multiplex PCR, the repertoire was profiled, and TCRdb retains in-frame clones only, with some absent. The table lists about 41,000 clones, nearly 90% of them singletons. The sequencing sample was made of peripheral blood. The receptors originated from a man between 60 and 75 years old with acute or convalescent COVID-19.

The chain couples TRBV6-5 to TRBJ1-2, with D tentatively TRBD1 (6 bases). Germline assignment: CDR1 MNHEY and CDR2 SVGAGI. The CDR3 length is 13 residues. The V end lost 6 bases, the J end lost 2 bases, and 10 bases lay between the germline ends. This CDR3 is CASSQGRNYGYTF. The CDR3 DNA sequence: TGTGCCAGCAGCCAGGGGCGGAACTATGGCTACACCTTC.

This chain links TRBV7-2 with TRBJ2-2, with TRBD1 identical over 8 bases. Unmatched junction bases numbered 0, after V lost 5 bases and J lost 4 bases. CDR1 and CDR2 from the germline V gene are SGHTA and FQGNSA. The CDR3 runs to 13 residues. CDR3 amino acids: CASSQGATGELFF. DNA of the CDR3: TGTGCCAGCAGCCAGGGGGCCACCGGGGAGCTGTTTTTT.

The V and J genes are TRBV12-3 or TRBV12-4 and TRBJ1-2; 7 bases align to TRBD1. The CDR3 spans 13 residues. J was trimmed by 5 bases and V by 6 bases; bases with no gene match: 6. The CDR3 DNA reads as TGTGCCAGCAGCAGAGACAGGGTATATGGCTACACCTTC. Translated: CASSRDRVYGYTF.

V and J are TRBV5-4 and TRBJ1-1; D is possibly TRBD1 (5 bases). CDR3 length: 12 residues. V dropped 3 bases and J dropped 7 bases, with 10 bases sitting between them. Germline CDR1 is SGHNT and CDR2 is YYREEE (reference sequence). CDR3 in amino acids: CASSSQGLEAFF. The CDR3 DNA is TGTGCCAGCAGCTCCCAGGGACTTGAAGCTTTCTTT.

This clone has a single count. The CDR3 is CASSLRPGQGTSVPRAFF. The CDR3 DNA follows: TGTGCCAGCAGCCTACGCCCGGGACAGGGGACTTCCGTACCTCGAGCTTTCTTT. The gene calls are TRBV5-6 and TRBJ1-1; 10 positions match TRBD1. This CDR3 spans 18 amino acids. J was trimmed by 10 bases and V by 4 bases; bases with no gene match: 22. The germline CDR1 and CDR2 sequences are SGHDT and YYEEEE.

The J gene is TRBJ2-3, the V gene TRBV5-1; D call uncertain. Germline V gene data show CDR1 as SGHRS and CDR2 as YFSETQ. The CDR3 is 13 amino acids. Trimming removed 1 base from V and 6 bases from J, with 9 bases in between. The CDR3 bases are TGCGCCAGCAGCTTGAGCCAGACTGATACGCAGTATTTT. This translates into CASSLSQTDTQYF.

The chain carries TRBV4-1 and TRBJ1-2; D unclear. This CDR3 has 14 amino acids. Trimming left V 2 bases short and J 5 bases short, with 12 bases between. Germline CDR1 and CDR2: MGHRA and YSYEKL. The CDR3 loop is CASSQIDVSYGYTF. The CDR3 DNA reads TGCGCCAGCAGCCAAATAGATGTATCTTATGGCTACACCTTC.

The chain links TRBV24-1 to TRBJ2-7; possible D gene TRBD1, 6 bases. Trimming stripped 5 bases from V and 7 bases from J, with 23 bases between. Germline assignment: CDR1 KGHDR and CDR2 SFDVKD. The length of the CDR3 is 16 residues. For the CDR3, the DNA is TGTGCCACCAGTGCAGGGGTCGGGGACAAGCCTGGGGAGCAGTACTTC. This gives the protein CATSAGVGDKPGEQYF.

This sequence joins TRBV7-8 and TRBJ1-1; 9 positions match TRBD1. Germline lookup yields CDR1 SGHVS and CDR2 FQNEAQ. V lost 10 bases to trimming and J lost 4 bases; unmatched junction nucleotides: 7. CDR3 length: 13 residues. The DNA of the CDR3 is TGTGCCACCGCCGGACAGGGGCGCACTGAAGCTTTCTTT. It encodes CATAGQGRTEAFF. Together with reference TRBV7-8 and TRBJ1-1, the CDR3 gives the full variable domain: GAGVSQSPRYKVAKRGQDVALRCDPISGHVSLFWYQQALGQGPEFLTYFQNEAQLDKSGLPSDRFFAERPEGSVSTLKIQRTQQEDSAVYLCATAGQGRTEAFFGQGTRLTVV.

The CDR3 DNA is TGTGCCCTACCGGGAGGGGACTATAATTCACCCCTCCACTTT. It translates to CALPGGDYNSPLHF. This chain joins TRBV30 and TRBJ1-6; TRBD1 is a possible D gene (5 bases). Trimming pared 8 bases from V and 3 bases from J, leaving 14 bases between. Germline CDR1 reads GTSNPN; CDR2 reads SVGIG (reference sequence). This CDR3 comprises 14 residues.

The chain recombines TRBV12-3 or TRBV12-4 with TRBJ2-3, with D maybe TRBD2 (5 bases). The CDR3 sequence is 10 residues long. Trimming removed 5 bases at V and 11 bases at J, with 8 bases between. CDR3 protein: CASSGGGQYF. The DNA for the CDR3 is TGTGCCAGCAGTGGCGGAGGGCAGTATTTT.

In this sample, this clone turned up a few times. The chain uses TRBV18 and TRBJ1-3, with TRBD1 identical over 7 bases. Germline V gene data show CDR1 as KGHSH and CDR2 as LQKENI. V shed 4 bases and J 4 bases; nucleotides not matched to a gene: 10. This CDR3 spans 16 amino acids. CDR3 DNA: TGTGCCAGCTCACTCGATAGGGGGCTCCTCGGAAACACCATATATTTT. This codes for CASSLDRGLLGNTIYF.

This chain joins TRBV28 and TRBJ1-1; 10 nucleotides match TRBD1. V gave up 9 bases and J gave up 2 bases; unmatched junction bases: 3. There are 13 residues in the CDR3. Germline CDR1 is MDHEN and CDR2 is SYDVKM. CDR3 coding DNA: TGTGCCAGTTGGACAGGGGGTAACACTGAAGCTTTCTTT. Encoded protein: CASWTGGNTEAFF.

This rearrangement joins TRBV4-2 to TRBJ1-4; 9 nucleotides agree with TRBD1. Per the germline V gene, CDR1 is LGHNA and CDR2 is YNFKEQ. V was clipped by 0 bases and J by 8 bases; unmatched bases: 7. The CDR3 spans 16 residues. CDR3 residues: CASSQEAGQGLEKLFF. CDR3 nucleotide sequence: TGTGCCAGCAGCCAAGAGGCGGGACAGGGACTCGAAAAACTGTTTTTT.

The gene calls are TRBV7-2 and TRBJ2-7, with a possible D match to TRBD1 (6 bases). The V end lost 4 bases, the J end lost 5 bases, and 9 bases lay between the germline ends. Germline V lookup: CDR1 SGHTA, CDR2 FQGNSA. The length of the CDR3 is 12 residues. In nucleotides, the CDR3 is TGTGCCAGCAGCTGGACAGTGGACGAGCAGTACTTC. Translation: CASSWTVDEQYF.